The 8 T cell receptor beta chains reported below all come from one sample, sequenced in a study of cytomegalovirus exposure and HLA in healthy donors. The PCR had 60 Vbeta and 13 Jbeta primers. Method: immunoSEQ multiplex PCR; TCRdb's copy keeps in-frame clones and lacks some. The table has 150,000 or so clones, about 71% seen once. The sample consisted of PBMCs. All receptors derive from a woman between 55 and 75 years old in good health and CMV-seropositive.

The genes are TRBV19 and TRBJ2-1; 9 nucleotides align to TRBD1. Looked up from germline, CDR1 is LNHDA and CDR2 is SQIVND (reference sequence). With V trimmed by 6 bases and J by 8 bases, 11 bases remained unmatched. This CDR3 is 15 amino acids long. Written as DNA, the CDR3 is TGTGCCAGTAGGGACGGGGACAGGGTTGGCGATGAGCAGTTCTTC. Its protein product is CASRDGDRVGDEQFF. Full variable domain (rest looked up from reference TRBV19 and TRBJ2-1): DGGITQSPKYLFRKEGQNVTLSCEQNLNHDAMYWYRQDPGQGLRLIYYSQIVNDFQKGDIAEGYSVSREKKESFPLTVTSAQKNPTAFYLCASRDGDRVGDEQFFGPGTRLTVL.

This clone has just a few counts. The chain uses TRBV7-9 and TRBJ1-5; D not certain. From germline, CDR1 is SEHNR and CDR2 FQNEAQ (reference sequence). With 2 bases removed from V and 4 bases from J, the gap between germline ends came to 6 bases. The CDR3 has 13 amino acids. In DNA form, the CDR3 reads TGTGCCAGCAGCTTATCGGGTAATCAGCCCCAGCATTTT. Amino acids: CASSLSGNQPQHF.

The gene calls are TRBV10-2 and TRBJ2-2; tentatively, D is TRBD2 (6 bases). The V gene lost 3 bases and the J gene lost 7 bases, with 18 bases spanning the gap. The CDR3 is 16 residues long. Germline V lookup: CDR1 WSHSY, CDR2 SAAADI. CDR3 amino acids: CASSDNRPRGGGELFF. The DNA for the CDR3 is TGCGCCAGCAGTGACAACAGGCCCCGGGGAGGCGGGGAGCTGTTTTTT.

On this clone: The same CDR3 can be traced to other DNA sequences in this sample. The chain recombines TRBV5-1 with TRBJ1-1, with TRBD1 matching 11 bases. Germline CDR1 reads SGHRS; CDR2 reads YFSETQ. CDR3 length: 14 residues. V was pared by 4 bases and J by 4 bases, with 3 bases of the junction left unmatched. CDR3 loop: CASSPGTGGTEAFF. CDR3 sequence (DNA): TGCGCCAGCAGCCCCGGGACAGGGGGCACTGAAGCTTTCTTT.

The chain employs TRBV2 and TRBJ1-2, with 12 nucleotides matching TRBD1. Per germline, CDR1 SNHLY and CDR2 FYNNEI. Trimming removed 6 bases from V and 4 bases from J; junction bases left unmatched: 6. The CDR3 covers 15 residues. The CDR3 DNA sequence: TGTGCCAGCAGGAAGGGACAGGGGGCGTCCTATGGCTACACCTTC. Its protein product is CASRKGQGASYGYTF. The complete variable domain, with remaining parts taken from reference TRBV2 and TRBJ1-2, reads EPEVTQTPSHQVTQMGQEVILRCVPISNHLYFYWYRQILGQKVEFLVSFYNNEISEKSEIFDDQFSVERPDGSNFTLKIRSTKLEDSAMYFCASRKGQGASYGYTFGSGTRLTVV.

This chain joins TRBV10-3 and TRBJ2-7; 8 bases line up with TRBD1. The ends lost 6 bases at V and 5 bases at J; junction bases unmatched: 6. CDR3 size: 13 residues. CDR1 ENHRY and CDR2 SYGVKD come from the germline V gene. The CDR3 spells CAIRESGGDEQYF. DNA for the CDR3: TGTGCCATCAGGGAATCAGGGGGCGACGAGCAGTACTTC.

The rearrangement links TRBV11-1 to TRBJ1-1; a weak D match, TRBD1 (6 bases). CDR1 SGHAT and CDR2 FQDESV come from the germline V gene (reference sequence). This CDR3 has 13 amino acids. V lost 5 bases to trimming and J lost 3 bases, with 10 bases between them. The CDR3 protein is CASSHRVYTEAFF. The CDR3 DNA follows: TGTGCCAGCAGCCACAGGGTATACACTGAAGCTTTCTTT. The whole variable domain, remainder taken from reference TRBV11-1 and TRBJ1-1, is EAEVAQSPRYKITEKSQAVAFWCDPISGHATLYWYRQILGQGPELLVQFQDESVVDDSQLPKDRFSAERLKGVDSTLKIQPAELGDSAMYLCASSHRVYTEAFFGQGTRLTVV.

The CDR3 is CSAREGEAFF. DNA for the CDR3: TGCAGTGCCCGGGAGGGTGAAGCTTTCTTT. The V call is TRBV20-1, the J call TRBJ1-1, with unresolved D. The germline gives CDR1 DFQATT, CDR2 SNEGSKA (reference sequence). V lost 6 bases and J lost 7, with 9 bases in between. The CDR3 spans 10 residues.